This T cell receptor (beta chain) was sequenced in a study of graft-versus-host responses after intestinal transplantation. The wider study: All of the recipients had induction that used anti-thymocyte globulin, then tacrolimus and steroids for two to four years. Points from the study as a whole: High graft-versus-host to host-versus-graft clonal ratios were seen in allografts of patients with graft-donor T cell macrochimerism. Recipient marrow harbored GvH clones, some of which surfaced first in ileum or blood.

Looked up from germline, CDR1 is SGHAT and CDR2 is FQNNGV. The V and J ends lost 5 bases and 2 bases, in that order; junction bases with no gene match: 7. The CDR3 has 15 residues. Of note for this clone: What it binds is not known.

Some clones are missing from TCRdb's copy, which holds only in-frame ones; the method was immunoSEQ multiplex PCR. This table holds tens of thousands of clones, roughly four fifths found once. Specimen: unstimulated CD8+ T cells sorted from spleen or lymph node cells, collected before intestinal transplant. This sequence was found in a human donor who received an intestinal transplant. The chain couples TRBV11-2 to TRBJ2-3; 7 nucleotides line up with TRBD1. CDR3 DNA sequence: TGTGCCAGCAGCAATACAGGGGCCCCCACAGATACGCAGTATTTT. Its translation: CASSNTGAPTDTQYF. The variable domain in full, completed from reference TRBV11-2 and TRBJ2-3, reads EAGVAQSPRYKIIEKRQSVAFWCNPISGHATLYWYQQILGQGPKLLIQFQNNGVVDDSQLPKDRFSAERLKGVDSTLKIQPAKLEDSAVYLCASSNTGAPTDTQYFGPGTRLTVL.